The present entry profiles one TCR beta chain with its context. This sample is drawn from a study of T cell changes during pregnancy in multiple sclerosis. V shed 5 bases, J shed 8 bases, and the junction held 8 bases outside the gene matches. The CDR3 sequence is 14 residues long. Per germline, CDR1 LNHDA and CDR2 SQIVND (reference sequence). Profiled with immunoSEQ multiplex PCR; TCRdb holds only in-frame clones, not every one. The sample shows about 49,000 clones, 85% to 95% of them seen only once. The input for sequencing was CD8+ T cells from peripheral blood mononuclear cells, taken before pregnancy. The receptor was derived from a female donor with multiple sclerosis, enrolled in a pregnancy study. The rearrangement uses TRBV19 and TRBJ1-3; 8 bases align to TRBD1. This CDR3 is CASSPRQGQHTIYF. In DNA form, the CDR3 reads TGTGCCAGTAGTCCCCGACAGGGGCAGCACACCATATATTTT.